One sample yielded the 22 T cell receptor beta chains listed below, sequenced in a study of T cells after yellow fever vaccination. TCRdb redid the calling of the 5' RACE reads with MiXCR, one entry per CDR3 protein. Of 550,000 to 750,000 distinct CDR3 sequences in the sample, approximately 15% were seen once. Specimen: PBMCs, collected on the day of the yellow fever booster vaccination. The receptors were gathered from a man in his thirties or forties who received the YFV17D yellow fever vaccine.

This clonotype was counted once. The junction differs from germline at one of its ends, possibly a read error. The CDR3 loop reads CCARRLAGTSQETQYF. DNA for the CDR3: TGCTGTGCTAGGCGGCTAGCGGGGACGTCCCAAGAGACCCAGTACTTC. V usage is TRBV20-1 and J usage is TRBJ2-5; TRBD2 matches 9 bases. The V gene's germline CDR1 is DFQATT and CDR2 SNEGSKA (reference sequence). The CDR3 spans 16 residues.

This rearrangement joins TRBV20-1 to TRBJ1-4, with 9 bases identical to TRBD1. This CDR3 region has 14 residues. J gave up 5 bases and V 5 bases, and 6 bases lay outside the gene matches. Germline V gives CDR1 DFQATT, CDR2 SNEGSKA (reference sequence). CDR3: CSARRTGVNEKLFF. CDR3 nucleotide sequence: TGCAGTGCTCGTAGGACAGGGGTGAATGAAAAACTGTTTTTT.

The rearrangement joins TRBV25-1 to TRBJ1-1; no firm D call. Trimming stripped 5 bases from V and 12 bases from J, with 22 bases between. Germline assignment: CDR1 MGHDK and CDR2 SYGVNS. The CDR3 loop spans 14 amino acids. The CDR3: CASSLRPHTKKSFF. DNA for the CDR3: TGTGCCAGCAGTCTTCGCCCGCATACGAAGAAATCTTTCTTT. The full variable domain, rest sourced from reference TRBV25-1 and TRBJ1-1, is EADIYQTPRYLVIGTGKKITLECSQTMGHDKMYWYQQDPGMELHLIHYSYGVNSTEKGDLSSESTVSRIRTEHFPLTLESARPSHTSQYLCASSLRPHTKKSFFGQGTRLTVV.

This clonotype came up many times. The chain combines TRBV5-1 with TRBJ2-1, with 8 positions matching TRBD1. V dropped 0 bases and J dropped 8; count of bases not matched to a gene: 4. This CDR3 comprises 14 residues. Germline V gene lookup returns CDR1 SGHRS and CDR2 YFSETQ. The CDR3 region has the DNA TGCGCCAGCAGCTTGGGGGGACAGGCCGATGAGCAGTTCTTC. It codes for CASSLGGQADEQFF.

V is TRBV7-2 and J is TRBJ2-7; D is uncertain. Per germline, CDR1 SGHTA and CDR2 FQGNSA. This CDR3 spans 12 amino acids. V lost 5 bases to trimming and J lost 6 bases, with 11 bases between them. The CDR3 is CASSPYGGEQYF. The CDR3 DNA reads as TGTGCCAGCAGCCCTTATGGTGGCGAGCAGTACTTC. The entire variable domain, with the rest obtained from reference TRBV7-2 and TRBJ2-7, is as follows: GAGVSQSPSNKVTEKGKDVELRCDPISGHTALYWYRQSLGQGLEFLIYFQGNSAPDKSGLPSDRFSAERTGGSVSTLTIQRTQQEDSAVYLCASSPYGGEQYFGPGTRLTVT.

The CDR3 sequence is CASSPRGSPDTQYF. The CDR3 region has the DNA TGTGCCAGCTCCCCCCGCGGGAGCCCAGATACGCAGTATTTT. The V and J genes are TRBV7-9 and TRBJ2-3; 7 bases fit TRBD2. Trimming removed 8 bases from V and 4 bases from J; junction bases left unmatched: 9. The CDR3 contains 14 residues. The germline V gene encodes CDR1 SEHNR and CDR2 FQNEAQ (reference sequence).

This clonotype was detected only a few times. The chain recombines TRBV20-1 with TRBJ2-7, with D maybe TRBD2 (6 bases). Trimming pared 3 bases from V and 6 bases from J, leaving 21 bases between. The CDR3 has 15 residues. Germline V gene sequence: CDR1 DFQATT, CDR2 SNEGSKA (reference sequence). CDR3 residues: CSARDLGDLGGEQYF. CDR3 sequence (DNA): TGCAGTGCTAGGGACTTGGGGGACCTGGGAGGCGAGCAGTACTTC.

In this sample, this clonotype turned up a few times. The V gene is TRBV7-7, the J gene TRBJ2-5, with 9 bases lining up with TRBD1. This CDR3 has 14 amino acids. The ends lost 5 bases at V and 4 bases at J; junction bases unmatched: 5. CDR1 is SSHAT and CDR2 is FNYEAQ in the germline V gene (reference sequence). CDR3 sequence: CASSPGTGPETQYF. Written as DNA, the CDR3 is TGTGCCAGCAGCCCCGGGACAGGGCCAGAGACCCAGTACTTC.

This clonotype was detected only a few times. V and J are TRBV25-1 and TRBJ2-1; D is unclear. CDR3 length: 13 amino acids. The V end lost 7 bases, the J end lost 0 bases, and 7 bases lay between the germline ends. Germline V gene sequence: CDR1 MGHDK, CDR2 SYGVNS. The CDR3 DNA follows: TGTGCCAGCAACCCGAGCTCCTACAATGAGCAGTTCTTC. Amino acids: CASNPSSYNEQFF.

This clonotype has at least ten counts. The genes are TRBV29-1 and TRBJ2-1; the D gene is possibly TRBD2 (5 bases). V was shortened by 4 bases and J by 3 bases, with 10 bases between the two germline ends. The CDR3 totals 13 residues. Germline loops: CDR1 SQVTM, CDR2 ANQGSEA. CDR3 amino acids: CSVGWEFYNEQFF. The CDR3 DNA reads as TGCAGCGTTGGTTGGGAGTTCTACAATGAGCAGTTCTTC.

This clonotype was recorded a few times. The rearrangement joins TRBV19 to TRBJ1-1; D may be TRBD1 (6 bases). The CDR3 spans 16 residues. Per germline, CDR1 LNHDA and CDR2 SQIVND (reference sequence). Trimming cost V 6 bases and J 0 bases, with 17 bases left between them. The DNA for the CDR3 is TGTGCCAGTAGGACACAGGGTAATGGGGTGAACACTGAAGCTTTCTTT. The encoded protein is CASRTQGNGVNTEAFF.

This clonotype was seen more than once but under ten times. The chain combines TRBV7-2 with TRBJ2-2; 7 nucleotides line up with TRBD2. There are 17 residues in the CDR3. CDR1 SGHTA and CDR2 FQGNSA come from the germline V gene. Losses at the gene ends were 4 bases for V and 5 bases for J; bases not matched to a gene: 13. CDR3 DNA: TGTGCCAGCAGCTCCGGGGGAGGGTTAATAGGAACCGGGGAGCTGTTTTTT. Protein: CASSSGGGLIGTGELFF.

This clonotype was seen only a few times. V is TRBV7-2 and J is TRBJ2-5; no firm D call. Germline CDR1 SGHTA, CDR2 FQGNSA. This CDR3 is built from 13 residues. V was pared by 0 bases and J by 6 bases, with 8 bases between. CDR3 amino acids: CASSLAVAQTQYF. CDR3 in DNA: TGTGCCAGCAGCTTAGCGGTAGCCCAGACCCAGTACTTC.

The chain has TRBV29-1 and TRBJ1-1, with 7 bases fitting TRBD1. The germline CDR1 and CDR2 sequences are SQVTM and ANQGSEA. J lost 3 bases, V lost 3 bases, and 4 bases had no gene match. The CDR3 is 13 amino acids. As DNA, the CDR3 is TGCAGCGTTGACCAGGGGGGCCACACTGAAGCTTTCTTT. Residues: CSVDQGGHTEAFF. Using reference TRBV29-1 and TRBJ1-1 for the parts outside the CDR3, the full variable domain is SAVISQKPSRDICQRGTSLTIQCQVDSQVTMMFWYRQQPGQSLTLIATANQGSEATYESGFVIDKFPISRPNLTFSTLTVSNMSPEDSSIYLCSVDQGGHTEAFFGQGTRLTVV.

This clonotype was detected only a few times. The chain's CDR3 is CASSLQTSGHSTDTQYF. The CDR3 nucleotides read TGTGCCAGCAGCTTACAGACTAGCGGACATAGCACAGATACGCAGTATTTT. J is TRBJ2-3 and V is TRBV5-5, with 9 bases identical to TRBD2. The germline CDR1 and CDR2 sequences are SGHKS and YYEKEE (reference sequence). CDR3 length: 17 amino acids. Trimming cost V 2 bases and J 0 bases; bases outside gene matches: 7.

Ten or more counts support this clonotype. The rearrangement joins TRBV25-1 to TRBJ2-7; TRBD1 aligns across 7 bases. Germline V CDR1 and CDR2: MGHDK, SYGVNS. The CDR3 extends over 14 amino acids. Germline trimming cut 6 bases from V and 4 bases from J; bases unmatched to any gene: 9. CDR3 in amino acids: CASRPVGTAYEQYF. The CDR3 coding sequence is TGTGCCAGCAGGCCCGTGGGGACAGCATACGAGCAGTACTTC.

The chain is built from TRBV10-3 and TRBJ2-1, with TRBD2 matching 7 bases. The CDR3 consists of 13 residues. Germline lookup yields CDR1 ENHRY and CDR2 SYGVKD. The V gene end was trimmed by 9 bases and the J gene end by 2 bases; junction bases not matched to a gene: 4. The CDR3 DNA follows: TGTGCCATATCTGGGGGGGCCTACAATGAGCAGTTCTTC. This translates into CAISGGAYNEQFF.

Here the CDR3 DNA reads TGCGCCAGCAGCCAAGATTTAGGGAGACCATACGAGCAGTACTTC. Translating gives CASSQDLGRPYEQYF. V is TRBV4-3 and J is TRBJ2-7; D may be TRBD2 (5 bases). Germline-derived CDR1 and CDR2 are LGHNA and YSLEER. The CDR3 sequence is 15 residues long. Trimming pared 0 bases from V and 4 bases from J, leaving 13 bases between.

There are a few counts of this clonotype. The gene calls are TRBV5-1 and TRBJ2-5; D possibly corresponds to TRBD1 (5 bases). With 0 bases removed from V and 4 bases from J, the gap between germline ends came to 7 bases. In germline, CDR1 is SGHRS, CDR2 YFSETQ. This CDR3 has 13 residues. For the CDR3, the DNA is TGCGCCAGCAGCTTGGAAGGGGCAGAGACCCAGTACTTC. Protein product: CASSLEGAETQYF.

The chain joins TRBV20-1 to TRBJ2-7; TRBD2 matches 7 bases. This CDR3 is 14 amino acids long. J lost 0 bases, V lost 6 bases, and 8 bases had no gene match. The germline V gene has CDR1 DFQATT and CDR2 SNEGSKA (reference sequence). CDR3 nucleotides: TGCAGTGCCTCATGGAGCGGGAACTCCTACGAGCAGTACTTC. Its protein is CSASWSGNSYEQYF.

The sample holds a few counts of this clonotype. The chain carries TRBV4-3 and TRBJ2-1; 8 nucleotides agree with TRBD1. The length of the CDR3 is 16 residues. V was clipped by 4 bases and J by 5 bases; unmatched bases: 10. Germline V gives CDR1 LGHNA, CDR2 YSLEER. The CDR3 spells CASSPTWTGLDNEQFF. The CDR3 nucleotides read TGCGCCAGCAGCCCAACTTGGACAGGGTTAGACAATGAGCAGTTCTTC.

The rearrangement uses TRBV7-9 and TRBJ1-5; a weak D match, TRBD1 (6 bases). V was shortened by 5 bases and J by 4 bases, with 12 bases between the two germline ends. Germline V gives CDR1 SEHNR, CDR2 FQNEAQ (reference sequence). The CDR3 length is 14 residues. Here the CDR3 DNA reads TGTGCCAGCAGCCACGGGACACCAAATCAGCCCCAGCATTTT. Translating gives CASSHGTPNQPQHF.